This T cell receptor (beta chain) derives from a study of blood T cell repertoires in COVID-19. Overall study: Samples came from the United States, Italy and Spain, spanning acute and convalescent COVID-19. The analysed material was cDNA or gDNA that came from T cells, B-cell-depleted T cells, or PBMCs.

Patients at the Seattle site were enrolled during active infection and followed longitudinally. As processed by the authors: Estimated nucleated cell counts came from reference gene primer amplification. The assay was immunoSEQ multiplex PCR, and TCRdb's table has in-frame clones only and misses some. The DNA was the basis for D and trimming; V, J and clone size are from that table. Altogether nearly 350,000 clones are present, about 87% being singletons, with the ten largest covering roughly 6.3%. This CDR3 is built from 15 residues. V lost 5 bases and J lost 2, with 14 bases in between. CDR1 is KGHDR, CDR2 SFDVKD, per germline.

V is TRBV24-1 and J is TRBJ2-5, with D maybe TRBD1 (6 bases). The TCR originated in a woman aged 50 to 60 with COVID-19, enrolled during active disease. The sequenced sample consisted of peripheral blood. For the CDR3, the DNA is TGTGCCACCAGTGCAGGGGCTCCGGGACAAGAGACCCAGTACTTC. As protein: CATSAGAPGQETQYF.